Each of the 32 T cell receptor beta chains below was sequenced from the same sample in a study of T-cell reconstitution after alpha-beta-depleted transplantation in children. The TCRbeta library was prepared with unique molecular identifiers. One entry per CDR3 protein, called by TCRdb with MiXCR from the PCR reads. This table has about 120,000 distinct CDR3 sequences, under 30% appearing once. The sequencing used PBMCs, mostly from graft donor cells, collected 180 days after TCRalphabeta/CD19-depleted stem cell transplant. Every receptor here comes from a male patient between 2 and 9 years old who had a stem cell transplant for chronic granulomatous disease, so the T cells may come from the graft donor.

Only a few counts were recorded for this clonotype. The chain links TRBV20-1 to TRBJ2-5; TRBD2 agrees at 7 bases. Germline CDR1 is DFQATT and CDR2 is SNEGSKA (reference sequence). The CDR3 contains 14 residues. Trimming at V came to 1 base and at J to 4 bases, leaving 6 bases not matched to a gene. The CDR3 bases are TGCAGTGCTAGAGTTCTCTCGGGAGGAGAGACCCAGTACTTC. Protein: CSARVLSGGETQYF.

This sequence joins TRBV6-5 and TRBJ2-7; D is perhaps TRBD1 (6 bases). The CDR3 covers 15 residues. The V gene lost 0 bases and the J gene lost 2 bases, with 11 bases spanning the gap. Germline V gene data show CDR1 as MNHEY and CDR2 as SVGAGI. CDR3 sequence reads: CASSYSRQGPYEQYF. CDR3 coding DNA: TGTGCCAGCAGTTACTCACGGCAGGGGCCCTACGAGCAGTACTTC.

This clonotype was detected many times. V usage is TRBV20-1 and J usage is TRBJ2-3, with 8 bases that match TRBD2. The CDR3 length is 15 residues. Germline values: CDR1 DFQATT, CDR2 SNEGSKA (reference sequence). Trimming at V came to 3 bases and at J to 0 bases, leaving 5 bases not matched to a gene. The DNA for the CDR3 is TGCAGTGCTAGGCGGACTAGCCCAAGCACAGATACGCAGTATTTT. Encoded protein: CSARRTSPSTDTQYF.

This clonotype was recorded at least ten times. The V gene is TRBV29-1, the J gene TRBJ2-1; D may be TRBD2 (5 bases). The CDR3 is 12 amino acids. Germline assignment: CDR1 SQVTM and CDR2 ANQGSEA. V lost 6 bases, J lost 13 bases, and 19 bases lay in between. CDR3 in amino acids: CSVSPLEAGQFF. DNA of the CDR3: TGCAGCGTGTCTCCCCTTGAGGCGGGCCAGTTCTTC.

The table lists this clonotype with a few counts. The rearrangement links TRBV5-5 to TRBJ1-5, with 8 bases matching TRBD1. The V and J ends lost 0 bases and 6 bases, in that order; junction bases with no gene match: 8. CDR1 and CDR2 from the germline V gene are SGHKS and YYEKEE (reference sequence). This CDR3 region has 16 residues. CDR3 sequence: CASSLALGQGGQPQHF. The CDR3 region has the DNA TGTGCCAGCAGCTTGGCCTTAGGACAGGGTGGTCAGCCCCAGCATTTT.

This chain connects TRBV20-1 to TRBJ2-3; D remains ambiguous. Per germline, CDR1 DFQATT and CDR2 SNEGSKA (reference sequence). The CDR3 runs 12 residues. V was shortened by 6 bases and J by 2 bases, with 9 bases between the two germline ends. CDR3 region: CSATKSTDTQYF. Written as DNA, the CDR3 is TGCAGTGCCACCAAATCCACAGATACGCAGTATTTT.

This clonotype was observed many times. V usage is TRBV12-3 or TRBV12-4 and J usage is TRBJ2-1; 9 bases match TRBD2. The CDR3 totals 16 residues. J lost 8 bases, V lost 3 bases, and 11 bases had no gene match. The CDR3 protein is CASSLFGGRARDEQFF. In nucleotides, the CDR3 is TGTGCCAGCAGTTTGTTCGGCGGGAGGGCCCGGGATGAGCAGTTCTTC.

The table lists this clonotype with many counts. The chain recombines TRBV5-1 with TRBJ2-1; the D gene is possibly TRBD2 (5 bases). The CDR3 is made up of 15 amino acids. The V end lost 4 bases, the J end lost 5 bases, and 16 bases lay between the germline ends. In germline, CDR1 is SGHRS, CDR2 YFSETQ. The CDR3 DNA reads TGCGCCAGCAGCCCTCGGCCCCGGGGAAACAATGAGCAGTTCTTC. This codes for CASSPRPRGNNEQFF.

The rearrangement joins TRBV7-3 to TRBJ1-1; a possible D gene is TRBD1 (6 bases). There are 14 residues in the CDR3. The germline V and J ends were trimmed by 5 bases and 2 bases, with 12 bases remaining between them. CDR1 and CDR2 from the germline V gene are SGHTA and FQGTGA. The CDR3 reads CASSLQGPNTEAFF. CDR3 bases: TGTGCCAGCAGCCTACAGGGACCCAACACTGAAGCTTTCTTT.

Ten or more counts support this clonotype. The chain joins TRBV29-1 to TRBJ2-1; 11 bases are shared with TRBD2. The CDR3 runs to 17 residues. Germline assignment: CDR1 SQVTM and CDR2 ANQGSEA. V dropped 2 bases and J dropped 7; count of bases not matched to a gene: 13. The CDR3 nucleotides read TGCAGCGTTGAAAATTGGCTAGCGGGGGGTGGGCAAAATGAGCAGTTCTTC. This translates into CSVENWLAGGGQNEQFF.

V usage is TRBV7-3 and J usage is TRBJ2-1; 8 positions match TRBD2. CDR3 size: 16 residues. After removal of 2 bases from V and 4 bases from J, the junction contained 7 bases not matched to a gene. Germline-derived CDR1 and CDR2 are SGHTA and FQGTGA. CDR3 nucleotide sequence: TGTGCCAGCAGCTTAGGGAGCGGGGGAGCATACAATGAGCAGTTCTTC. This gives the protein CASSLGSGGAYNEQFF.

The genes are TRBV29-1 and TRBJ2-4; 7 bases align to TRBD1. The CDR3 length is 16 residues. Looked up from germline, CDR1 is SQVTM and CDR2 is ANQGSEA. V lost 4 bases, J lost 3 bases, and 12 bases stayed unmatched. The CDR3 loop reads CSVGWATGLVKNIQYF. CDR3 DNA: TGCAGCGTTGGTTGGGCGACAGGGCTGGTCAAAAACATTCAGTACTTC.

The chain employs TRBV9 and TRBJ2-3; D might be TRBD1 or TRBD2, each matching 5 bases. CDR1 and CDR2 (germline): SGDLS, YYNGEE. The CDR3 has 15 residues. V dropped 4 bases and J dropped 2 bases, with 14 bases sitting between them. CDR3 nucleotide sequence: TGTGCCAGCAGCCCCGGGACCTACTCCACAGATACGCAGTATTTT. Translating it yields CASSPGTYSTDTQYF.

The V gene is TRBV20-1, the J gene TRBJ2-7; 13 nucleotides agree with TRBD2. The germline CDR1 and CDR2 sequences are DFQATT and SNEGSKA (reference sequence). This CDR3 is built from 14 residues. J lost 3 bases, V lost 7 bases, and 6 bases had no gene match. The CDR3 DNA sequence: TGCAGTGTTACTAGCGGGAGGGCTGACTACGAGCAGTACTTC. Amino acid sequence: CSVTSGRADYEQYF.

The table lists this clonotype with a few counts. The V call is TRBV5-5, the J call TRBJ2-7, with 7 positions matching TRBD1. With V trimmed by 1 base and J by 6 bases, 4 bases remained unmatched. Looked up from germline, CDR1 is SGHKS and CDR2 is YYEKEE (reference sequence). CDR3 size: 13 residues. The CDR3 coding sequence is TGTGCCAGCAGCTTGCACAGGGGTGCCGAGCAGTACTTC. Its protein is CASSLHRGAEQYF.

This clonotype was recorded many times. CDR3 DNA sequence: TGTGCCAGCAGTTTCTCCGGAGATAGCAATCAGCCCCAGCATTTT. It codes for CASSFSGDSNQPQHF. The rearrangement uses TRBV12-3 or TRBV12-4 and TRBJ1-5; D unresolved. V gave up 3 bases and J gave up 0 bases, with 9 bases separating them. This CDR3 has 15 amino acids.

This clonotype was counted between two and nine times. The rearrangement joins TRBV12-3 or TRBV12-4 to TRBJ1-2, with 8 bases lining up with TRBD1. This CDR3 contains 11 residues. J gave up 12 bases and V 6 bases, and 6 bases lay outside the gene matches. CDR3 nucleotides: TGTGCCAGCAGCCAGGACAGGGTTCACACCTTC. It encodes CASSQDRVHTF.

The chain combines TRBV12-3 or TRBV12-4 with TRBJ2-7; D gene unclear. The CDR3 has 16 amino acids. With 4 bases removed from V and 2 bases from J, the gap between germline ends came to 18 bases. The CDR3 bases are TGTGCCAGCAGTTCCCCCCGACGAAGCCGGGCCTACGAGCAGTACTTC. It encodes CASSSPRRSRAYEQYF.

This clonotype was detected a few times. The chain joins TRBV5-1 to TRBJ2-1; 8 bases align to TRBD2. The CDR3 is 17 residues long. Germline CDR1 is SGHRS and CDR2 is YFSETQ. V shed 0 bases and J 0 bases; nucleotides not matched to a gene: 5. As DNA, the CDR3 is TGCGCCAGCAGCTTGGTTTCGGGGGGGAGCTCCTACAATGAGCAGTTCTTC. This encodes CASSLVSGGSSYNEQFF.

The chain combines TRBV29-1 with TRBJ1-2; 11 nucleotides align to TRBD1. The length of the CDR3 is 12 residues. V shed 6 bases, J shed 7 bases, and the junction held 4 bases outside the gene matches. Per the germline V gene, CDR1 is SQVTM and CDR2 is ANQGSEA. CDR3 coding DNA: TGCAGCGTGGACAGGGGGCCGGTTGGCTACACCTTC. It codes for CSVDRGPVGYTF.

The CDR3 protein is CASRGLAGVETQYF. The CDR3 DNA reads as TGTGCCAGCAGAGGACTAGCGGGCGTGGAGACCCAGTACTTC. The rearrangement joins TRBV27 to TRBJ2-5, with TRBD2 identical over 11 bases. The junction had 5 bases not matched to a gene; V was cut back by 6 bases and J by 5 bases. The germline V gene has CDR1 MNHEY and CDR2 SMNVEV (reference sequence). The CDR3 loop spans 14 amino acids.

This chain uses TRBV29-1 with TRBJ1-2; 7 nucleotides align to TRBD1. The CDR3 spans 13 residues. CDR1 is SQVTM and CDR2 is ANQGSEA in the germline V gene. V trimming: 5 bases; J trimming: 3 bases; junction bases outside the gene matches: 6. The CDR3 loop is CSVPDREDYGYTF. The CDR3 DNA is TGCAGCGTTCCTGACAGGGAGGACTATGGCTACACCTTC.

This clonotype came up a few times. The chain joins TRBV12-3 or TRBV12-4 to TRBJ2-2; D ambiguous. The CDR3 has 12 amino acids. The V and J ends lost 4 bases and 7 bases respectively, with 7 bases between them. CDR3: CASSSRYGELFF. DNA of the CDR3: TGTGCCAGCAGTTCCAGGTACGGGGAGCTGTTTTTT.

The CDR3 sequence is CASSAGLVLGEQYF. The DNA for the CDR3 is TGTGCCAGCAGCGCCGGACTAGTTCTGGGCGAGCAGTACTTC. V is TRBV9 and J is TRBJ2-7; 7 bases are a match to TRBD2. J gave up 6 bases and V 3 bases, and 9 bases lay outside the gene matches. This CDR3 spans 14 amino acids. Germline V gives CDR1 SGDLS, CDR2 YYNGEE.

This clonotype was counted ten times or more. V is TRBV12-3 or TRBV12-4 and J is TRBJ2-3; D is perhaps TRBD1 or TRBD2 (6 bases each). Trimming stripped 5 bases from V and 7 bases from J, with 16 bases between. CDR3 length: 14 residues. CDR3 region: CASSPFGGRNTQYF. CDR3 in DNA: TGTGCCAGCAGTCCCTTCGGGGGCAGAAATACGCAGTATTTT.

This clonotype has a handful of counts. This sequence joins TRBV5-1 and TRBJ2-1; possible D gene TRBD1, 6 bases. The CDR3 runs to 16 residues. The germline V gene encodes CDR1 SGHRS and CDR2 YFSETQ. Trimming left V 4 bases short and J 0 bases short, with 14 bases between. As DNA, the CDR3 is TGCGCCAGCAGCGGACCGGGACATAGCTCCTACAATGAGCAGTTCTTC. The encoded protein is CASSGPGHSSYNEQFF.

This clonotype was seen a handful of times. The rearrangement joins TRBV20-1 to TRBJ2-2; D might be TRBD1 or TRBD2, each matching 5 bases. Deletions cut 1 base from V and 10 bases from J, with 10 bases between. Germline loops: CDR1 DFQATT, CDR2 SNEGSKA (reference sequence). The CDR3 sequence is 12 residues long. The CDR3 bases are TGCAGTGCTAGAGTAACCGGGACGGAGCTGTTTTTT. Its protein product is CSARVTGTELFF.

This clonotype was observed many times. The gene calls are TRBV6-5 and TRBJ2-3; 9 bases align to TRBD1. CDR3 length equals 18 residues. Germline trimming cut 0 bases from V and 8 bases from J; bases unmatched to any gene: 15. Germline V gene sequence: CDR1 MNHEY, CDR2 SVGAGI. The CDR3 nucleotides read TGTGCCAGCAGTTACTCCTTGACCGGGACAGGGCTTTTGGCTACGCAGTATTTT. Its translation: CASSYSLTGTGLLATQYF.

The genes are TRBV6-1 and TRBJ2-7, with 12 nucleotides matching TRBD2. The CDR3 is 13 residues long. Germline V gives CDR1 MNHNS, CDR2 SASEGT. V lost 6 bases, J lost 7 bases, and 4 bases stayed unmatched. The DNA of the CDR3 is TGTGCCAGCAGCTCCGGACTAGCGGGAGAGCAGTACTTC. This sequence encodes CASSSGLAGEQYF.

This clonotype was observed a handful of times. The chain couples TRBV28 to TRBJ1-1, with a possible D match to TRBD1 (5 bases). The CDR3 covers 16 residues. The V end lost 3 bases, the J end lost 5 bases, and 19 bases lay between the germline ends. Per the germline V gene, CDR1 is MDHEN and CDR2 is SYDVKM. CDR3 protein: CASSFVRLVGRTEAFF. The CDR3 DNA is TGTGCCAGCAGTTTTGTTAGGCTGGTGGGGCGTACTGAAGCTTTCTTT.

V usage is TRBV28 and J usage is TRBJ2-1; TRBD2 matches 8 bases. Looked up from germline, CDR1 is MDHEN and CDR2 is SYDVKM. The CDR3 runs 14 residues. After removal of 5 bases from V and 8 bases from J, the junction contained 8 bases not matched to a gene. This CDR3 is CASSPGGLRDEQFF. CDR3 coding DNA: TGTGCCAGCAGTCCGGGAGGGTTGAGGGATGAGCAGTTCTTC.

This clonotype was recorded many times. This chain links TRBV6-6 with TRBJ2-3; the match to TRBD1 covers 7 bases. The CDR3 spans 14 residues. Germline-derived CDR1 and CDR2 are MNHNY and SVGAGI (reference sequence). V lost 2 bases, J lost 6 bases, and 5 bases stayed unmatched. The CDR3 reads CASSYGPRGDTQYF. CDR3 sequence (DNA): TGTGCCAGCAGTTACGGGCCCAGGGGGGATACGCAGTATTTT.